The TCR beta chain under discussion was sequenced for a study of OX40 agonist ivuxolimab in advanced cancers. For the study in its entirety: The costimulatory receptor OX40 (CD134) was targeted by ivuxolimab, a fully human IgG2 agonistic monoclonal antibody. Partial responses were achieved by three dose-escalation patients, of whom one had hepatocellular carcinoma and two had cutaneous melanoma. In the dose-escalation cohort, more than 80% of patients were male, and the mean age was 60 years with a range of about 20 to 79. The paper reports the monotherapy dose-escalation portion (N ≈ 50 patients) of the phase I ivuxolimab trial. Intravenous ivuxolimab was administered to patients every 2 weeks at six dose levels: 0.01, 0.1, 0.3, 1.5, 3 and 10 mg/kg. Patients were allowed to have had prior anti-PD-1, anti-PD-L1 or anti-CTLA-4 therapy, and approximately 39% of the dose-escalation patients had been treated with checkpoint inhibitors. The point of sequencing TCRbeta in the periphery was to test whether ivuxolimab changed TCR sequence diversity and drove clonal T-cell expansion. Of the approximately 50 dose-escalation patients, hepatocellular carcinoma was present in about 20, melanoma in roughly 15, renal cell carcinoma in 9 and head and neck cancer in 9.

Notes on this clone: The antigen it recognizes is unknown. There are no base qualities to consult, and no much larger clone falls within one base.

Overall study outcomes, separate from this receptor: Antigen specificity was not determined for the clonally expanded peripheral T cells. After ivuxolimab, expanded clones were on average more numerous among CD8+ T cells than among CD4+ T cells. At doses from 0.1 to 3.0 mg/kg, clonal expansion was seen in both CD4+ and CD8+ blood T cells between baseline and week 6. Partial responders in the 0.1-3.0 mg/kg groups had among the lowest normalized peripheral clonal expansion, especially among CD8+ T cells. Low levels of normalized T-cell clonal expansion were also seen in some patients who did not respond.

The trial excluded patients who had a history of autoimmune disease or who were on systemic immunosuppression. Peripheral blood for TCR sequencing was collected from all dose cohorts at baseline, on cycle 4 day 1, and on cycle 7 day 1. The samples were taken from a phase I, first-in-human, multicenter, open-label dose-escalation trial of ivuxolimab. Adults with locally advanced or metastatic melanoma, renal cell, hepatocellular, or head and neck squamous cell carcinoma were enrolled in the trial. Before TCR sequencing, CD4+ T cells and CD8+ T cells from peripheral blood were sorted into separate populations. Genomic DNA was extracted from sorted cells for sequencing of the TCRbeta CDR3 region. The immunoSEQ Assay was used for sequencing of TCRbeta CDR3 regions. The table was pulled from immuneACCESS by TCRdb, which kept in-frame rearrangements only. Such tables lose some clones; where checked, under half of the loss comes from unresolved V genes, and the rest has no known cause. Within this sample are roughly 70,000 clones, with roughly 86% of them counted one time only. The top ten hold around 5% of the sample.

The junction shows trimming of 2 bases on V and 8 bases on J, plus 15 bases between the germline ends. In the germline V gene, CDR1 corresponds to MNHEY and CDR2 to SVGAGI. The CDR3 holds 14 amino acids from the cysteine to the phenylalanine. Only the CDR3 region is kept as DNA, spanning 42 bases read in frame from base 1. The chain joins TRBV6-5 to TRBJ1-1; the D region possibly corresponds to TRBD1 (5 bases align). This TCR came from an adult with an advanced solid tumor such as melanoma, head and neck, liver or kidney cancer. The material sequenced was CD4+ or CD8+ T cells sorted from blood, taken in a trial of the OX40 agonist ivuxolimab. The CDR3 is CASSYNPGQGEAFF. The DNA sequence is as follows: TGTGCCAGCAGTTACAACCCCGGCCAGGGCGAAGCTTTCTTT.